This entry is about one T cell receptor (beta chain). The method was immunoSEQ multiplex PCR; TCRdb's version includes in-frame clones alone and lacks a portion of them. The table has 82,000 or so clones, over 85% seen once. This sample is part of a study of OX40 agonist ivuxolimab in advanced cancers. Study-level background: Hepatocellular carcinoma, melanoma, renal cell or head and neck cancer affected the dose-escalation patients. Checkpoint inhibitors had been given previously to about 38% of patients.

Germline CDR1 is SGHNT and CDR2 is YYREEE (reference sequence). CDR3 length: 13 residues. V lost 5 bases to trimming and J lost 8 bases; unmatched junction nucleotides: 9. This TCR was sampled from an adult with an advanced solid tumor such as melanoma, head and neck, liver or kidney cancer. V gene TRBV5-4 combines with J gene TRBJ1-2; 7 positions match TRBD1. Sequencing was performed on CD4+ or CD8+ T cells sorted from blood, taken in a trial of the OX40 agonist ivuxolimab. The chain's CDR3 is CASSYDRAGGYTF. CDR3 nucleotide sequence: TGTGCCAGCAGTTACGACAGGGCGGGAGGCTACACCTTC.